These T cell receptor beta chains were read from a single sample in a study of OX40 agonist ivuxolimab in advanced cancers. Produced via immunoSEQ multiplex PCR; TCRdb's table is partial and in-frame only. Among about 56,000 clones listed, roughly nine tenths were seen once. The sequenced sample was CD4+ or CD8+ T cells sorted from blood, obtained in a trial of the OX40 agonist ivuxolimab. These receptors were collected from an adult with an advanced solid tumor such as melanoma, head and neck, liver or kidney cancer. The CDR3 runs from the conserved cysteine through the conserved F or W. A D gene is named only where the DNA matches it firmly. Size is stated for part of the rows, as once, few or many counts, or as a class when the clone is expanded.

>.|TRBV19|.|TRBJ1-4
TGTGCCAGTTCCAGAGGGAGGGGACGAGCAGCAACTAATGAAAAACTGTTTTTT
CASSRGRGRAATNEKLFF
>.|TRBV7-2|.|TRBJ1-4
TGTGCCAGCAGCTTTACAGGGCCTGAAAAACTGTTTTTT
CASSFTGPEKLFF
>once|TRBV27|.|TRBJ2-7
TGTCCCTCCTACGAGCAGTACTTC
CPSYEQYF
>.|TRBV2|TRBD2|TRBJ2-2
TGTGCCAGTCATTCGGGGGGAACCGGGGAGCTGTTTTTT
CASHSGGTGELFF
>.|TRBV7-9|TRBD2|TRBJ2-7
TGTGCCAGCAGCTTAAGGGGGCTAGCGGGAGGGGATTCCTACGAGCAGTACTTC
CASSLRGLAGGDSYEQYF
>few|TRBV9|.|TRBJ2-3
TGTGCCAGCAGCGTAGGTTCGGGCACAGATACGCAGTATTTT
CASSVGSGTDTQYF
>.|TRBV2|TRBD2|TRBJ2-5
TGTGCCAGCCTTCGGACTAGCGGGAGTATGGAGACCCAGTACTTC
CASLRTSGSMETQYF
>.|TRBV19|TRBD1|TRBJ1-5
TGTGCCAGTAGGTTACAGGGGGGTGGCAATCAGCCCCAGCATTTT
CASRLQGGGNQPQHF
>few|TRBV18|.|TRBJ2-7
TGTGCCAGCTCACCCGGACTCCTTGGCGAGCAGTACTTC
CASSPGLLGEQYF
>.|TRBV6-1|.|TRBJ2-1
TGTGCCAGCACCCGCGATGGGGGGTACAATGAGCAGTTCTTC
CASTRDGGYNEQFF
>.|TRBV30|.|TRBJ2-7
TGTGCCTGGAGTGTCCTTGGGGCCTACTACGAGCAGTACTTC
CAWSVLGAYYEQYF